This is a list of T cell receptor beta chains from one sample in a study of CD8+CD57+ T cells in acquired aplastic anemia. TCRdb re-analysed the reads in MiXCR, keeping a single row per CDR3 protein. The sample lists a few hundred thousand distinct CDR3 sequences, 65% to 80% occurring once. The sequencing sample was made of sorted CD4+, CD8+, or CD8+CD57+ T cells (not recorded which) from PBMCs. These TCRs come from a human donor in good health, serving as a control. Each CDR3 is given with its conserved first and last residue. A D gene is named only where the DNA matches it firmly. Some rows have no size entry. The others give once, few or many, or a class for an expanded clone.

CDR3 protein: CASSFVARLHEQFF; CDR3 DNA: TGTGCCAGCAGCTTTGTGGCTAGATTGCATGAGCAGTTCTTC; D gene: .; clone size: many; V gene: TRBV7-2; J gene: TRBJ2-1
CDR3 protein: CASSQSSYNEQFFF; CDR3 DNA: .; D gene: .; clone size: .; V gene: TRBV7-6; J gene: TRBJ2-1
CDR3 protein: CASSGSASRNYGYTF; CDR3 DNA: TGTGCCAGCAGCGGGTCAGCCTCGCGCAACTATGGCTACACCTTC; D gene: .; clone size: few; V gene: TRBV25-1; J gene: TRBJ1-2
CDR3 protein: CATTRGGRPAEAFF; CDR3 DNA: TGTGCCACCACCAGGGGGGGGAGGCCCGCTGAAGCTTTCTTT; D gene: TRBD1; clone size: many; V gene: TRBV15; J gene: TRBJ1-1
CDR3 protein: CASTDDGGYAYGLTF; CDR3 DNA: TGCGCCAGCACCGATGACGGCGGGTATGCTTATGGCCTCACCTTT; D gene: .; clone size: .; V gene: TRBV10-2; J gene: TRBJ1-2
CDR3 protein: CASSLDQYQGTHGYTF; CDR3 DNA: TGTGCCAGCAGCTTAGATCAGTACCAGGGGACCCATGGCTACACCTTC; D gene: .; clone size: .; V gene: TRBV7-9; J gene: TRBJ1-2
CDR3 protein: CASTPGQGRYEQYF; CDR3 DNA: TGTGCCAGTACCCCGGGACAGGGACGCTACGAGCAGTACTTC; D gene: TRBD1; clone size: .; V gene: TRBV19; J gene: TRBJ2-7
CDR3 protein: CASSLEGGGRNYGYTF; CDR3 DNA: TGTGCCAGCAGCTTAGAGGGGGGGGGCCGTAACTATGGCTACACCTTC; D gene: .; clone size: .; V gene: TRBV7-6; J gene: TRBJ1-2
CDR3 protein: CSAEHHTFWTQHF; CDR3 DNA: TGCAGTGCGGAACACCATACATTTTGGACCCAGCATTTT; D gene: .; clone size: .; V gene: TRBV20-1; J gene: TRBJ1-5
CDR3 protein: CASSQAPNRDYGYTF; CDR3 DNA: TGCGCCAGCAGCCAAGCACCGAACAGGGACTATGGCTACACCTTC; D gene: .; clone size: many; V gene: TRBV4-1; J gene: TRBJ1-2
CDR3 protein: CSARDLAGESYEQYF; CDR3 DNA: TGCAGTGCTAGAGACTTAGCGGGAGAATCCTACGAGCAGTACTTC; D gene: TRBD2; clone size: .; V gene: TRBV20-1; J gene: TRBJ2-7
CDR3 protein: CASSSSGVGGYEQTF; CDR3 DNA: TGTGCCAGCAGCTCGTCGGGGGTCGGGGGATACGAGCAGACCTTC; D gene: .; clone size: .; V gene: TRBV7-2; J gene: TRBJ1-2
CDR3 protein: CASSRQGGEEQYF; CDR3 DNA: TGTGCCAGCAGCCGGCAGGGGGGGGAAGAGCAGTACTTC; D gene: .; clone size: .; V gene: TRBV7-8; J gene: TRBJ2-7
CDR3 protein: CSARPGPSSYGYTF; CDR3 DNA: TGCAGTGCTAGACCGGGACCCTCGTCCTATGGCTACACCTTC; D gene: .; clone size: .; V gene: TRBV20-1; J gene: TRBJ1-2
CDR3 protein: CSAACGGRGDEQYF; CDR3 DNA: TGCAGTGCTGCTTGCGGGGGGAGGGGCGACGAGCAGTACTTC; D gene: TRBD2; clone size: once; V gene: TRBV20-1; J gene: TRBJ2-7
CDR3 protein: CASSFQGGRGTEAFF; CDR3 DNA: TGTGCCAGCAGCTTCCAGGGGGGGCGCGGCACTGAAGCTTTCTTT; D gene: TRBD1; clone size: .; V gene: TRBV2; J gene: TRBJ1-1
CDR3 protein: CATSRVNRPQHF; CDR3 DNA: TGTGCCACCAGCAGAGTCAATCGGCCCCAGCATTTT; D gene: .; clone size: .; V gene: TRBV15; J gene: TRBJ1-5
CDR3 protein: CASTGGQHNSPLHF; CDR3 DNA: TGTGCCAGCACGGGGGGACAGCATAATTCACCCCTCCACTTT; D gene: TRBD1; clone size: .; V gene: TRBV7-6; J gene: TRBJ1-6
CDR3 protein: CASSLGGPVRWPGHF; CDR3 DNA: TGTGCCAGCAGTTTAGGAGGGCCCGTGCGGTGGCCCGGCCACTTT; D gene: .; clone size: .; V gene: TRBV7-8; J gene: TRBJ1-6
CDR3 protein: CASSQAGGTDTQYF; CDR3 DNA: TGTGCCAGCAGTCAAGCGGGCGGCACAGATACGCAGTATTTT; D gene: .; clone size: .; V gene: TRBV2; J gene: TRBJ2-3
CDR3 protein: CASRAGAGDQPQHF; CDR3 DNA: TGTGCCAGCAGGGCAGGGGCAGGGGATCAGCCCCAGCATTTT; D gene: .; clone size: .; V gene: TRBV2; J gene: TRBJ1-5
CDR3 protein: CATQQEQGRNTEAFF; CDR3 DNA: TGTGCCACCCAACAGGAACAAGGGAGGAACACTGAAGCTTTCTTT; D gene: .; clone size: .; V gene: TRBV7-2; J gene: TRBJ1-1
CDR3 protein: CASSQGRQGFDGYTF; CDR3 DNA: TGCGCCAGCAGCCAAGGTCGGCAGGGGTTCGACGGCTACACCTTC; D gene: .; clone size: many; V gene: TRBV4-1; J gene: TRBJ1-2
CDR3 protein: CASSFYSSGGLSNTQYF; CDR3 DNA: TGCGCCAGCAGCTTCTACTCTAGCGGGGGTTTGTCAAATACGCAGTATTTT; D gene: TRBD2; clone size: many; V gene: TRBV5-1; J gene: TRBJ2-3